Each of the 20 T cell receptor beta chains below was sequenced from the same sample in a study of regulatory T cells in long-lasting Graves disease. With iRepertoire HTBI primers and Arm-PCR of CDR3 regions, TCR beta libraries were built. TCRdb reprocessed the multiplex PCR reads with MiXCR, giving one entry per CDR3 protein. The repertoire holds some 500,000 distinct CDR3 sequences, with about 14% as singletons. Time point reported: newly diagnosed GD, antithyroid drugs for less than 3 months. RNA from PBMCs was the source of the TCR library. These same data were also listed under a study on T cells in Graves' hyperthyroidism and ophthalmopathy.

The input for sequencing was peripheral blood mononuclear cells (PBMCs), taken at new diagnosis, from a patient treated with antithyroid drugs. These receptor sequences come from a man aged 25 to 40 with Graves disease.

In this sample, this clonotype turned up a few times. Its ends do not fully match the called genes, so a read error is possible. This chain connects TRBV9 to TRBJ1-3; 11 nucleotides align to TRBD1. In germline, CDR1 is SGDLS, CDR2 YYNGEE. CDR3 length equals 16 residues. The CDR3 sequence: CASSPRTGGGGNTVYF. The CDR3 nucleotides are TGTGCCAGCAGCCCAAGGACAGGGGGCGGTGGAAACACCGTATATTTT. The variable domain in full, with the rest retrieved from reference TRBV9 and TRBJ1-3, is DSGVTQTPKHLITATGQRVTLRCSPRSGDLSVYWYQQSLDQGLQFLIQYYNGEERAKGNILERFSAQQFPDLHSELNLSSLELGDSALYFCASSPRTGGGGNTVYFGEGSWLTVV.

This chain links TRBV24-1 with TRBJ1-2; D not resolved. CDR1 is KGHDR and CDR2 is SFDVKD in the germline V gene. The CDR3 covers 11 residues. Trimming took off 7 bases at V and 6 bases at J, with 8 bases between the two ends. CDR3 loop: CATSLIHGYTF. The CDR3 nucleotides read TGTGCCACCAGCCTGATTCATGGCTACACCTTC.

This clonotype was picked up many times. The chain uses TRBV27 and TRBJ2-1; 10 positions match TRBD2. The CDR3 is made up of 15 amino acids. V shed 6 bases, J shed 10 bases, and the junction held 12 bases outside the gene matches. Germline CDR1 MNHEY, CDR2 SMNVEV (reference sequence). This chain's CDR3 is CASSPGTSVRREQFF. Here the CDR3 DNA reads TGTGCCAGCAGCCCCGGGACTAGCGTACGCAGGGAGCAGTTCTTC.

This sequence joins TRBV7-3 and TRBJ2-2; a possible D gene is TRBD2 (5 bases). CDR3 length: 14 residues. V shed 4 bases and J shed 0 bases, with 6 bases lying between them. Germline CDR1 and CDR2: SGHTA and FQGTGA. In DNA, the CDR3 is TGTGCCAGCAGCTCTAGCCCGAACACCGGGGAGCTGTTTTTT. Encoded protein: CASSSSPNTGELFF. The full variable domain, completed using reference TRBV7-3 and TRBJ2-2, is GAGVSQTPSNKVTEKGKYVELRCDPISGHTALYWYRQSLGQGPEFLIYFQGTGAADDSGLPNDRFFAVRPEGSVSTLKIQRTERGDSAVYLCASSSSPNTGELFFGEGSRLTVL.

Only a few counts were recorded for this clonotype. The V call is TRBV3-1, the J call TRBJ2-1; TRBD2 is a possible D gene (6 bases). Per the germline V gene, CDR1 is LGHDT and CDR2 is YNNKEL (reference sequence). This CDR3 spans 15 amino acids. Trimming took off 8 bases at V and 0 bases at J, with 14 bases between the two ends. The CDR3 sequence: CASSPLASSYNEQFF. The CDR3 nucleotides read TGTGCCAGCTCACCGCTAGCGTCCTCCTACAATGAGCAGTTCTTC.

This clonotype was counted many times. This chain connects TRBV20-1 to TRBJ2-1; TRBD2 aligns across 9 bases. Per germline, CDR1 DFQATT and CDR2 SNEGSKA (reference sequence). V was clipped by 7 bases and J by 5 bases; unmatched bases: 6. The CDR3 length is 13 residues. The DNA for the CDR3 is TGCAGTGGTGGGCGGGAGGGGGACAATGAGCAGTTCTTC. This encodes CSGGREGDNEQFF.

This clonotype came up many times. The CDR3: CASRPRTGGNEQFF. DNA for the CDR3: TGCGCCAGCAGACCTAGGACAGGGGGAAATGAGCAGTTCTTC. The chain recombines TRBV10-2 with TRBJ2-1, with 10 bases identical to TRBD1. V lost 6 bases and J lost 7; bases outside the gene matches: 6. This CDR3 comprises 14 residues. CDR1 and CDR2 from the germline V gene are WSHSY and SAAADI.

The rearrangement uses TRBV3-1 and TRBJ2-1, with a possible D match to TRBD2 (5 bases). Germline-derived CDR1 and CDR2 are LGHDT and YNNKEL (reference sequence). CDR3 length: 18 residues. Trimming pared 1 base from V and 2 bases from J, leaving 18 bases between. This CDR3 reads CASSQGKPSGKAYNEQFF. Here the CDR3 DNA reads TGTGCCAGCAGCCAAGGAAAACCCAGCGGTAAGGCCTACAATGAGCAGTTCTTC.

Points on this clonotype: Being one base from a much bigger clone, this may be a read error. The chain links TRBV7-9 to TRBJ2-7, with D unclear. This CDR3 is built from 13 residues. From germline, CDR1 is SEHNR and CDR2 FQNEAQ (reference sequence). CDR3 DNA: TGTGCCAGCAGCTCACCTGGTATGAGCGAGCGGTACTTC. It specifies CASSSPGMSERYF.

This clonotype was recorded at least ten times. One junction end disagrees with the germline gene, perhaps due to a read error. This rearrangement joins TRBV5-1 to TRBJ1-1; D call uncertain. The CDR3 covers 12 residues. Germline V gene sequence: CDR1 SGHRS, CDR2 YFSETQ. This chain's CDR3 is CASSFGNTEAFF. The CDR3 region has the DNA TGTGCCAGCAGCTTCGGGAACACTGAAGCTTTCTTT.

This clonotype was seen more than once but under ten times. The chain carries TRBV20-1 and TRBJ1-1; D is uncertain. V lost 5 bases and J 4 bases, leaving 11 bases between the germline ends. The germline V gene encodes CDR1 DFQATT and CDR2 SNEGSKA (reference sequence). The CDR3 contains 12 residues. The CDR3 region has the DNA TGCAGTGCTCAAAGCCAGCTCACTGAAGCTTTCTTT. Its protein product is CSAQSQLTEAFF.

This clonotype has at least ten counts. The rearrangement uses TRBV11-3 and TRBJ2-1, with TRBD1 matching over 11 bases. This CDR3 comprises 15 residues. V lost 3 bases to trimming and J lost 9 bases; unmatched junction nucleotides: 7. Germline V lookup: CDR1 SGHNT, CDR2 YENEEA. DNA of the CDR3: TGTGCCAGCAGCTTTGGGACAGGGGGTTTGGGTGAGCAGTTCTTC. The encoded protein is CASSFGTGGLGEQFF. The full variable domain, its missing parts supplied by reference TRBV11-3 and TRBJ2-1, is EAGVVQSPRYKIIEKKQPVAFWCNPISGHNTLYWYLQNLGQGPELLIRYENEEAVDDSQLPKDRFSAERLKGVDSTLKIQPAELGDSAVYLCASSFGTGGLGEQFFGPGTRLTVL.

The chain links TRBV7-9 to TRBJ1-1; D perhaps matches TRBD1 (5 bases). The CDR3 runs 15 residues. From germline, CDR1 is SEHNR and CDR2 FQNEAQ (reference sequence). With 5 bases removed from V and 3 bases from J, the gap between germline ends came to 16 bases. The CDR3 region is CASSNFRDGDTEAFF. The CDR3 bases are TGTGCCAGCAGCAATTTCCGGGACGGTGACACTGAAGCTTTCTTT.

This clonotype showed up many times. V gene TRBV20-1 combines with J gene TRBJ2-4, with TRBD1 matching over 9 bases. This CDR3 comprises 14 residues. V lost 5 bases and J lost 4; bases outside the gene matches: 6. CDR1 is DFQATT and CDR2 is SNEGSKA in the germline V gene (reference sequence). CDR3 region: CSAGMGQGKNIQYF. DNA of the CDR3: TGCAGTGCTGGCATGGGACAGGGTAAAAACATTCAGTACTTC.

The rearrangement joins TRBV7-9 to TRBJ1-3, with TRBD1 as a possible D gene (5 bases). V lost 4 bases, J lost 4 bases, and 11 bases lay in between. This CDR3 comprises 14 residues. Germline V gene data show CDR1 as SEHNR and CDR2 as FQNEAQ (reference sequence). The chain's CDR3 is CASSSGYSGNTIYF. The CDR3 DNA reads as TGTGCCAGCAGCTCAGGGTATTCCGGAAACACCATATATTTT.

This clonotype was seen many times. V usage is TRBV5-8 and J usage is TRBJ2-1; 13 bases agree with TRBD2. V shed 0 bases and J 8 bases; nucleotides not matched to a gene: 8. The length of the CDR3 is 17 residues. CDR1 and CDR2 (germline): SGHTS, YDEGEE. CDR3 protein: CASSLDWTSGSRYEQFF. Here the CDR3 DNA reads TGTGCCAGCAGCTTGGATTGGACTAGCGGGAGTCGGTATGAGCAGTTCTTC.

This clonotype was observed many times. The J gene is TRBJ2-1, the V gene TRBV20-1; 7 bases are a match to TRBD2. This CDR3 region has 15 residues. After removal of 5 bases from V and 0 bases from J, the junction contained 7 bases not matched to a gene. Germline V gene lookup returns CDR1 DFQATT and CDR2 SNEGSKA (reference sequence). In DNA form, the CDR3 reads TGCAGTGCTCCGGTGGGGAGGGCCTCCTACAATGAGCAGTTCTTC. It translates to CSAPVGRASYNEQFF.

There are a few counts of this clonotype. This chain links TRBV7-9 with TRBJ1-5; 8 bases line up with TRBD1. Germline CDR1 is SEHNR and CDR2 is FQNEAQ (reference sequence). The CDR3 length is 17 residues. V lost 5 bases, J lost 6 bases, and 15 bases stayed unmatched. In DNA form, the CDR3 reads TGTGCCAGCAGCCTGAGCCCAGCAGGGGGCCCCTTTCAGCCCCAGCATTTT. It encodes CASSLSPAGGPFQPQHF. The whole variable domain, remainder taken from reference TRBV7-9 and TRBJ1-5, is DTGVSQNPRHKITKRGQNVTFRCDPISEHNRLYWYRQTLGQGPEFLTYFQNEAQLEKSRLLSDRFSAERPKGSFSTLEIQRTEQGDSAMYLCASSLSPAGGPFQPQHFGDGTRLSIL.

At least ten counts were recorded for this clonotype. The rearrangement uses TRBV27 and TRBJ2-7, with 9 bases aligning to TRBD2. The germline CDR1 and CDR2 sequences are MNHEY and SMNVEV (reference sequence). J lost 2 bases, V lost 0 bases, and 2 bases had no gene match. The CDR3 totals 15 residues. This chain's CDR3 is CASSLSGGRAYEQYF. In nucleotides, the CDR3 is TGTGCCAGCAGTTTATCGGGCGGGAGGGCCTACGAGCAGTACTTC.

The CDR3 reads CSAPHTSGNEQFF. In DNA form, the CDR3 reads TGCAGTGCTCCCCACACTAGCGGTAATGAGCAGTTCTTC. This chain links TRBV20-1 with TRBJ2-1, with TRBD2 matching 8 bases. This CDR3 has 13 amino acids. Germline V gene lookup returns CDR1 DFQATT and CDR2 SNEGSKA (reference sequence). V lost 5 bases to trimming and J lost 7 bases; unmatched junction nucleotides: 7.